This T cell receptor (beta chain) was sequenced in a study of preoperative IRX-2 immunotherapy in early breast cancer (dated by TCRdb to about 2019). According to the study, the label for this sample's treatment or condition signals: preoperative locoregional IRX-2 cytokine immunotherapy. The samples were obtained from a phase Ib study that tested preoperative, locoregional IRX-2 cytokine immunotherapy designed to prime immune responses. Patients with early-stage breast cancer who were given IRX-2 before surgery served as donors. In this sample, this clone turned up once. No antigen is known for it. Base qualities are missing; no much larger clone stands one base away. Receptor amplification or capture employed the immunoSEQ multiplex PCR assay. The source is immuneACCESS, and TCRdb retained only in-frame sequences with V and J called. Part of the clones is not carried over; for the studies checked, unresolved V genes explain less than half of this, and the remainder is unexplained. The sample data list 90,000 to 100,000 clones, and roughly 90% of these were observed just once. The ten top clones hold around 2.1% of the sample.

Per the germline V gene, MDHEN is the CDR1 and SYDVKM is the CDR2. At the junction V is shortened by 6 bases and J by 4 bases, with 6 bases in between. The CDR3 numbers 12 residues from cysteine through phenylalanine. CDR3 DNA only is kept here, 36 bases in frame from base 1. The input for sequencing was tumor tissue, taken after IRX-2 immunotherapy. This receptor was obtained from a human donor with breast cancer. The rearrangement combines TRBV28 with TRBJ1-4; no D gene can be assigned with confidence. The base sequence is TGTGCCAGCAGGGGCCTTAATGAAAAACTGTTTTTT. This encodes CASRGLNEKLFF. The CDR3 plus the reference TRBV28 and TRBJ1-4 genes for the other parts give the full variable domain: DVKVTQSSRYLVKRTGEKVFLECVQDMDHENMFWYRQDPGLGLRLIYFSYDVKMKEKGDIPEGYSVSREKKERFSLILESASTNQTSMYLCASRGLNEKLFFGSGTQLSVL.